This T cell receptor (beta chain) comes out of a study of T cells after yellow fever vaccination. Overall study results and limits: Boosting was followed by the reappearance of most primary-vaccination clones (approximately 97% CD4, around 91% CD8). Relatively few clonotypes were ones that appeared in both CD4 and CD8 compartments.

Generation of TCR cDNA used 5'RACE template switching (which added a universal primer site and UMIs). TCRdb analysed the 5' RACE reads with MiXCR anew, one entry per CDR3 protein. This table holds some 96,000 distinct CDR3 sequences, 8.9% found once. From germline, CDR1 is SEHNR and CDR2 FQNEAQ (reference sequence). With 2 bases removed from V and 6 bases from J, the gap between germline ends came to 5 bases. This CDR3 region has 12 residues. V is TRBV7-9 and J is TRBJ2-1; no definite D call. The sample was CD8+ T cells not binding an NS4B(214-222) dextramer, sorted from PBMCs, taken roughly 15 days after the first yellow fever vaccination. The source of this sequence is a man aged 18 to 30 who received the YFV17D yellow fever vaccine. The CDR3 protein is CASSLRINEQFF. The CDR3, as DNA: TGTGCCAGCAGCTTACGAATCAATGAGCAGTTCTTC. The whole variable domain, filled in from reference TRBV7-9 and TRBJ2-1, reads DTGVSQNPRHKITKRGQNVTFRCDPISEHNRLYWYRQTLGQGPEFLTYFQNEAQLEKSRLLSDRFSAERPKGSFSTLEIQRTEQGDSAMYLCASSLRINEQFFGPGTRLTVL.